The entry that follows covers one T cell receptor beta chain sequence. Many counts were recorded for this clonotype. Its cognate antigen has yet to be identified. No base quality values were provided; no much bigger clone lies one nucleotide off. The instrument given in TCRdb is Illumina HiSeq 2500. Quantitative 5'-RACE with molecular barcodes was the method used to prepare the TCR beta libraries. In the source study's methods: A new computational method based on a probabilistic model of VDJ rearrangement was used to identify disease-linked TCR variants. TCRdb redid the processing of the public reads, applying fastp at Q25 and MiXCR, and retained in-frame beta chains. Here each entry gathers all rows of one CDR3 protein and keeps the most common genes and DNA. TCRdb's processing, not the authors', yielded these V and J calls. A total of 80,000 to 100,000 distinct CDR3 sequences appear in this sample, 7.5% to 9% of them only once. Together, the top ten hold roughly 5% of the sample.

V has 5 bases trimmed and J has 6 bases trimmed; junction bases matching no gene number 6. The CDR3 goes from the cysteine to the phenylalanine over 14 residues. The only DNA kept is the CDR3, 42 bases in frame from the first base. The germline V gene yields MNHNS for CDR1 and SASEGT for CDR2. This sample is drawn from a study of CD8 T cells in ankylosing spondylitis (dated 2017 in TCRdb). Study-level background: To find TCR variants linked to disease, the study profiled T cell receptor beta repertoires in ankylosing spondylitis patients and healthy donors. In total, the full study cohort was made up of roughly 110 healthy donors and more than 20 ankylosing spondylitis patients. Samples of peripheral blood were taken, and for ankylosing spondylitis patients, synovial fluid was collected as well. Overall results and qualifications from the work: Blood from ankylosing spondylitis patients appeared to be characterized by a TCR beta motif composed of about eight highly homologous amino acid variants. Some motif variants were previously reported in synovial fluid and blood of reactive arthritis patients, suggesting common disease-initiation mechanisms. The disease-linked clones were reported to be significantly enriched in matched synovial fluid samples from ankylosing spondylitis patients. In peripheral blood, the disease-linked clones were found at relatively low frequencies and had a CD8+ phenotype.

This sequence originates from a male donor with ankylosing spondylitis or in good health (not recorded which). The material sequenced was blood, either unsorted or a sorted T cell fraction (not recorded which). The chain links TRBV6-1 with TRBJ2-7; 11 junctional bases match TRBD1. The DNA sequence reads TGTGCCAGCAGTCGAGGACAGGGGGCGAGCGAGCAGTACTTC. This is translated as CASSRGQGASEQYF.